Listed below are T cell receptor beta chains from one sample, sequenced in a study of blood T cells in healthy people across ages. MiXCR, applied by TCRdb to the 5' RACE reads, yields one record per CDR3 protein. The sample has 650,000 to 950,000 distinct CDR3 sequences, 40% to 50% seen once; the top ten hold nearly 20%. Input material: blood. These receptors originate from a man in his sixties in good health. Each CDR3 is given with its conserved first and last residue. A D gene is named only where the DNA matches it firmly. Some rows mark clone size as missing; the rest say once, few, many or name a class of expanded clone.

V,length,J,D,size,CDR3,DNA
TRBV7-2,14,TRBJ1-4,TRBD1,medium-sized,CASSEGAGYEKLFF,TGTGCCAGCAGCGAGGGGGCTGGGTATGAAAAACTGTTTTTT
TRBV9,15,TRBJ2-7,TRBD1,few,CASSPGTGLSYEQYF,TGTGCCAGCAGCCCTGGGACAGGGTTGTCCTACGAGCAGTACTTC
TRBV7-9,15,TRBJ2-5,NA,NA,CASSLVGVSGETQYF,TGTGCCAGCAGCCTAGTTGGGGTTTCCGGAGAGACCCAGTACTTC
TRBV4-3,15,TRBJ2-3,TRBD2,NA,CASSQVRGVGDTQYF,TGCGCCAGCAGCCAAGTGCGGGGGGTAGGGGATACGCAGTATTTT
TRBV7-9,15,TRBJ2-3,TRBD2,NA,CASSLDGTNTDTQYF,TGTGCCAGCAGCTTAGATGGGACTAACACAGATACGCAGTATTTT
TRBV7-2,17,TRBJ2-6,NA,NA,CASSLALGGNGANVLTF,TGTGCCAGCAGCTTAGCCCTAGGAGGGAACGGGGCCAACGTCCTGACTTTC
TRBV11-1,14,TRBJ2-1,NA,NA,CASSKDRLRNEQFF,TGTGCCAGCAGCAAAGACAGGCTTCGAAATGAGCAGTTCTTC
TRBV11-3,13,TRBJ2-7,NA,NA,CASSLEKGNEQYF,TGTGCCAGCAGCTTAGAGAAGGGCAACGAGCAGTACTTC
TRBV12-3/TRBV12-4,14,TRBJ1-6,NA,few,CASSLDGAFSPLHF,TGTGCCAGCAGTTTAGACGGGGCTTTTTCACCCCTCCACTTT
TRBV7-2,15,TRBJ1-4,NA,NA,CASSPVDRDREKLFF,TGTGCCAGCAGCCCCGTGGACCGCGATCGTGAAAAACTGTTTTTT
TRBV20-1,16,TRBJ2-7,TRBD2,few,CSARLSSGGISYEQYF,TGCAGTGCTAGACTATCTAGCGGGGGGATCTCCTACGAGCAGTACTTC
TRBV6-5,14,TRBJ1-6,NA,once,CASRQSANTSPLHF,TGTGCCAGCAGACAGTCCGCAAATACTTCACCCCTCCACTTT
TRBV7-2,14,TRBJ2-7,NA,NA,CASSPTTNSHEQYF,TGTGCCAGCAGCCCAACCACCAATTCCCACGAGCAGTACTTC
TRBV6-5,15,TRBJ1-4,TRBD1,NA,CASREPSGGGEKLFF,TGCGCCAGCAGGGAACCTTCAGGGGGGGGTGAAAAACTGTTTTTT
TRBV7-9,13,TRBJ2-7,NA,few,CASSLDLGNEQYF,TGTGCCAGCAGCTTAGACCTGGGAAACGAGCAGTACTTC
TRBV2,11,TRBJ2-3,TRBD1,many,CASGTEVTQYF,TGTGCCAGCGGGACAGAGGTTACGCAGTATTTT
TRBV7-3,17,TRBJ2-6,TRBD1,NA,CASSRGQVASGANVLTF,TGTGCCAGCAGCCGGGGACAGGTCGCCTCTGGGGCCAACGTCCTGACTTTC
TRBV2,16,TRBJ1-5,TRBD1,NA,CASRGDQGARNQPQHF,TGTGCCAGCAGGGGGGATCAGGGGGCGCGTAATCAGCCCCAGCATTTT
TRBV6-1,12,TRBJ2-5,NA,few,CASSGGRETQYF,TGTGCCAGCAGTGGAGGAAGGGAGACCCAGTACTTC
TRBV7-3,15,TRBJ1-1,NA,few,CASSFGGSMDTEAFF,TGTGCCAGCAGCTTTGGGGGTTCCATGGACACTGAAGCTTTCTTT
TRBV20-1,14,TRBJ1-5,NA,NA,CSARGPYSNQPQHF,TGCAGTGCTAGAGGGCCATATAGCAATCAGCCCCAGCATTTT
TRBV12-3/TRBV12-4,10,TRBJ1-2,NA,few,CASKGAGYTF,TGTGCCAGCAAAGGGGCTGGCTACACCTTC
TRBV28,15,TRBJ1-6,TRBD1,NA,CASRDRDRNNSPLHF,TGTGCCAGCAGGGACCGGGACAGAAATAATTCACCCCTCCACTTT
TRBV25-1,14,TRBJ2-4,NA,NA,CASSELIQGGKQYF,TGTGCCAGCAGTGAATTGATACAGGGCGGCAAGCAGTACTTC
TRBV12-3/TRBV12-4,14,TRBJ2-5,TRBD2,few,CASSLTSGEKTQYF,TGTGCCAGCAGTTTGACTAGCGGGGAAAAGACCCAGTACTTC
TRBV6-6,13,TRBJ2-7,NA,few,CASRRGLGYEQYF,TGTGCCAGCAGACGGGGGCTTGGGTACGAGCAGTACTTC
TRBV9,15,TRBJ1-4,TRBD1,NA,CASSVADRGDEELFF,TGTGCCAGCAGCGTAGCGGACAGGGGGGATGAAGAACTGTTTTTT
TRBV12-3/TRBV12-4,14,TRBJ1-6,NA,NA,CASSEGNAVSPLHF,TGTGCCAGCAGCGAAGGGAACGCAGTTTCACCCCTCCACTTT
TRBV28,16,TRBJ1-1,TRBD1,NA,CASSPRTGGWTTEAFF,TGTGCCAGCAGTCCCCGGACAGGGGGCTGGACCACTGAAGCTTTCTTT
TRBV5-1,20,TRBJ2-6,NA,NA,CASSPRVQARQGTGANVPTF,TGCGCCAGCAGCCCCCGCGTTCAGGCCAGACAAGGGACTGGGGCCAACGTCCCGACTTTC
TRBV12-3/TRBV12-4,18,TRBJ1-5,TRBD1,NA,CASSLGPAGGKGNQPQHF,TGTGCCAGCAGTTTAGGTCCGGCAGGGGGGAAGGGCAATCAGCCCCAGCATTTT
TRBV6-9,13,TRBJ2-1,NA,NA,CASSSRTHNEQFF,TGTGCCAGCAGTTCCCGGACCCACAATGAGCAGTTCTTC
TRBV9,14,TRBJ2-1,TRBD2,NA,CASSISGGRGEQFF,TGTGCCAGCAGCATAAGCGGGGGGAGAGGTGAGCAGTTCTTC
TRBV7-3,14,TRBJ2-1,NA,NA,CASSSTVWGGEQFF,TGTGCCAGCAGCTCGACAGTCTGGGGAGGTGAGCAGTTCTTC
TRBV20-1,17,TRBJ1-1,TRBD1,NA,CSARVRGEGQALKGAFF,TGCAGTGCTAGAGTTCGTGGAGAGGGACAGGCCTTAAAAGGGGCTTTCTTT
TRBV5-5,17,TRBJ2-6,NA,few,CASSLQSLPSGANVLTF,TGTGCCAGCAGCTTGCAGTCCCTCCCCTCTGGGGCCAACGTCCTGACTTTC
TRBV29-1,14,TRBJ2-3,TRBD1,NA,CSVLQGAPTDTQYF,TGCAGCGTTCTTCAGGGGGCCCCCACAGATACGCAGTATTTT
TRBV29-1,11,TRBJ1-2,TRBD1,NA,CSVDRAGGYTF,TGCAGCGTAGACAGGGCGGGGGGCTACACCTTC